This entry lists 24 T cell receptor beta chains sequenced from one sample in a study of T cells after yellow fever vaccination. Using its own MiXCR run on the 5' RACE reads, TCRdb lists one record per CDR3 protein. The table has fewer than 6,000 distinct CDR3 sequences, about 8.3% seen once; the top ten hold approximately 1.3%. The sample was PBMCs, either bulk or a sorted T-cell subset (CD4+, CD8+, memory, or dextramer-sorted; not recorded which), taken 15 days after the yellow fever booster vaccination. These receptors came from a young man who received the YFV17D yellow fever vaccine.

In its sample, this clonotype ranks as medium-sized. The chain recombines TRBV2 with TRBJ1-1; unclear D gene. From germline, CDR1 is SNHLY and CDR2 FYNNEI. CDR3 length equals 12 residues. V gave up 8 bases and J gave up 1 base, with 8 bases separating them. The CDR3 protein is CASVNPNTEAFF. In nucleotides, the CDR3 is TGTGCCAGCGTCAACCCGAACACTGAAGCTTTCTTT.

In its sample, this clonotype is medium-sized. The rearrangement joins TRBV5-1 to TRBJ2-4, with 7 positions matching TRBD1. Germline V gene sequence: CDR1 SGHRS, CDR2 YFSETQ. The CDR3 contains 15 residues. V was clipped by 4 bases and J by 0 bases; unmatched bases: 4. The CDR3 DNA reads TGCGCCAGCAGCCTCGGACAGGCAGCCAAAAACATTCAGTACTTC. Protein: CASSLGQAAKNIQYF.

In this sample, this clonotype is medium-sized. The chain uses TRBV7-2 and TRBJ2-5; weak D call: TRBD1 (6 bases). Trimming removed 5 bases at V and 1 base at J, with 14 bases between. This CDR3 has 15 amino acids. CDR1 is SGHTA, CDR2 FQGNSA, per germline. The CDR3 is CASSRQGTLQETQYF. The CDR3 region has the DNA TGTGCCAGCAGCCGGCAGGGGACCCTCCAAGAGACCCAGTACTTC.

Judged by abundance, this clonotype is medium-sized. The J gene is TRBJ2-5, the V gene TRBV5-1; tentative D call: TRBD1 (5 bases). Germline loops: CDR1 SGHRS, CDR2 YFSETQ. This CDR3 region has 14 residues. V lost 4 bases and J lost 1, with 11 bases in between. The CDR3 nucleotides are TGCGCCAGCAGCCCCAGACAGACCCAAGAGACCCAGTACTTC. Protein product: CASSPRQTQETQYF.

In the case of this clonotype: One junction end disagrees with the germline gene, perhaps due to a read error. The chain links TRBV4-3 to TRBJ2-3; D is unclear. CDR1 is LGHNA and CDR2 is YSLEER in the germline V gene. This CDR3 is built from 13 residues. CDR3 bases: TGCGCCAGCAGCCAAGAACCTACGGGTACGCGGTACTTT. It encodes CASSQEPTGTRYF.

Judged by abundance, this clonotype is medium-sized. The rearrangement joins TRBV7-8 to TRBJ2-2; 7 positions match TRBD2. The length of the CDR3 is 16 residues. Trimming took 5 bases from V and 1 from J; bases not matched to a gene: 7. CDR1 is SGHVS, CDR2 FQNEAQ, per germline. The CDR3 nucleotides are TGTGCCAGCAGCGGACTGGGACTAAAGAACACCGGGGAGCTGTTTTTT. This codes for CASSGLGLKNTGELFF.

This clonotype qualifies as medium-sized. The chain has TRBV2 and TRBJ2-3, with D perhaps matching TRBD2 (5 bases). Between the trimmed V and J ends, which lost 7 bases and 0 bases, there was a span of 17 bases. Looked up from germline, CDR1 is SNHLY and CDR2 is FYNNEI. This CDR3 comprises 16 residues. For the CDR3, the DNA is TGTGCCAGCACTCCTTTGTCAGCGGAGAGCACAGATACGCAGTATTTT. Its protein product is CASTPLSAESTDTQYF. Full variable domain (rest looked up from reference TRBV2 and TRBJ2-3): EPEVTQTPSHQVTQMGQEVILRCVPISNHLYFYWYRQILGQKVEFLVSFYNNEISEKSEIFDDQFSVERPDGSNFTLKIRSTKLEDSAMYFCASTPLSAESTDTQYFGPGTRLTVL.

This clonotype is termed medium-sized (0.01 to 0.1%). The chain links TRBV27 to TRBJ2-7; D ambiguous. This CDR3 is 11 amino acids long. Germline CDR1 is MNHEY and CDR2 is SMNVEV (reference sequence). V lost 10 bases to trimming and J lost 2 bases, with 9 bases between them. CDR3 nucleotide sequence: TGTGCCATCGGGTCTCCCTACGAGCAGTACTTC. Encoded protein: CAIGSPYEQYF.

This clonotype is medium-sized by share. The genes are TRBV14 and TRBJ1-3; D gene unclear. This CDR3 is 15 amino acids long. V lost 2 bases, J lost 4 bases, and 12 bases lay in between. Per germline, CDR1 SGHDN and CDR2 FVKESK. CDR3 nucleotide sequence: TGTGCCAGCAGCCAATTCAGAACCCCGGGAAACACCATATATTTT. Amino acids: CASSQFRTPGNTIYF. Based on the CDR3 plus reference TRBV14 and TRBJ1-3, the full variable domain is EAGVTQFPSHSVIEKGQTVTLRCDPISGHDNLYWYRRVMGKEIKFLLHFVKESKQDESGMPNNRFLAERTGGTYSTLKVQPAELEDSGVYFCASSQFRTPGNTIYFGEGSWLTVV.

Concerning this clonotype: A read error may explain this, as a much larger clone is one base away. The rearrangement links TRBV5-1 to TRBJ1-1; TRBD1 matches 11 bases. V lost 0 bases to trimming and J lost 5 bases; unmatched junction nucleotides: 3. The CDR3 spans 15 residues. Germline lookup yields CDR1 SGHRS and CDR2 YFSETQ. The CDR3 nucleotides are TGCGCCAGCAGCTTGGGGACAGGGGGCAAAACTGAAGCTTTCTTT. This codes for CASSLGTGGKTEAFF.

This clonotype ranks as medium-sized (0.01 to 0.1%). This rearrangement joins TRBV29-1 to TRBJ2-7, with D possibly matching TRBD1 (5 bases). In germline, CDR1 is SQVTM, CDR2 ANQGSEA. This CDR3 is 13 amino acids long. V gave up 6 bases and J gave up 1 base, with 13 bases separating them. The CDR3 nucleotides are TGCAGCGTACGACAGAGCCTGTCCTACGAGCAGTACTTC. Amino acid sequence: CSVRQSLSYEQYF.

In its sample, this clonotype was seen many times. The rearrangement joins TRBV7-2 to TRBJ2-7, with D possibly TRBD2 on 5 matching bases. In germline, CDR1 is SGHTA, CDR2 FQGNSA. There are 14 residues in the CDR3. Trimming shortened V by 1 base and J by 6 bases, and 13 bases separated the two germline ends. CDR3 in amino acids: CASSLEPAGGEQYF. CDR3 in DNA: TGTGCCAGCAGCTTAGAACCCGCGGGCGGCGAGCAGTACTTC.

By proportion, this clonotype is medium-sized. CDR3: CASSPRGEENYGYTF. Here the CDR3 DNA reads TGCGCCAGCAGCCCGAGGGGCGAAGAGAACTATGGCTACACCTTC. This sequence joins TRBV5-1 and TRBJ1-2; weak D call: TRBD1 (5 bases). The CDR3 extends over 15 amino acids. Germline assignment: CDR1 SGHRS and CDR2 YFSETQ. Trimming took off 4 bases at V and 2 bases at J, with 15 bases between the two ends.

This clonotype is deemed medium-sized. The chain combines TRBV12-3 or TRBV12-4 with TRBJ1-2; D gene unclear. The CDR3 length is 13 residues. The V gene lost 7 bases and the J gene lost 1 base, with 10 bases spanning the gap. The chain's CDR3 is CASTRRDNYGYTF. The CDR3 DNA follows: TGTGCCAGCACCCGACGGGATAACTATGGCTACACCTTC.

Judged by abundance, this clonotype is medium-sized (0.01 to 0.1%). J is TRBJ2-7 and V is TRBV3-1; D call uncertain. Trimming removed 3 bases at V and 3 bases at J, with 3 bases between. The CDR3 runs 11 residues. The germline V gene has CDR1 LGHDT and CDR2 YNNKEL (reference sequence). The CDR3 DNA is TGTGCCAGCAGCCAGAACTACGAGCAGTACTTC. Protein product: CASSQNYEQYF.

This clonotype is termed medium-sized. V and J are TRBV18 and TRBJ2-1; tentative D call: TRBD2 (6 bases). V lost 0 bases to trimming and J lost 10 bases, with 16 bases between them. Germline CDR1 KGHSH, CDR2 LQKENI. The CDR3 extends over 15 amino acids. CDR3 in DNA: TGTGCCAGCTCACCACCCGGGACCCCCGGAGGGGAGCAGTTCTTC. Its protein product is CASSPPGTPGGEQFF.

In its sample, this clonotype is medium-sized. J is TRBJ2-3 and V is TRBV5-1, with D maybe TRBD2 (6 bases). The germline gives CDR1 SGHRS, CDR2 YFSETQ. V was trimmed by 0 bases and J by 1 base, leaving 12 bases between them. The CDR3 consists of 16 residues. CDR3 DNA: TGCGCCAGCAGCTTGGCCGGAGGGGACGGCACAGATACGCAGTATTTT. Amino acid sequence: CASSLAGGDGTDTQYF. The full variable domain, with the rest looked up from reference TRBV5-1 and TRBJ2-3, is KAGVTQTPRYLIKTRGQQVTLSCSPISGHRSVSWYQQTPGQGLQFLFEYFSETQRNKGNFPGRFSGRQFSNSRSEMNVSTLELGDSALYLCASSLAGGDGTDTQYFGPGTRLTVL.

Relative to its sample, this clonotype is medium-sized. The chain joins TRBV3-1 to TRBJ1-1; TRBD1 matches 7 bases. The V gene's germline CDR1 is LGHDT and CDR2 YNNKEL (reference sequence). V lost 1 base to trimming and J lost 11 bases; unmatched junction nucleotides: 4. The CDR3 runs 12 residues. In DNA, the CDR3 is TGTGCCAGCAGCCAAGGCAGGGGGTATGCTTTCTTT. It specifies CASSQGRGYAFF. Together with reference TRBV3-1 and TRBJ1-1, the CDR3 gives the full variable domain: DTAVSQTPKYLVTQMGNDKSIKCEQNLGHDTMYWYKQDSKKFLKIMFSYNNKELIINETVPNRFSPKSPDKAHLNLHINSLELGDSAVYFCASSQGRGYAFFGQGTRLTVV.

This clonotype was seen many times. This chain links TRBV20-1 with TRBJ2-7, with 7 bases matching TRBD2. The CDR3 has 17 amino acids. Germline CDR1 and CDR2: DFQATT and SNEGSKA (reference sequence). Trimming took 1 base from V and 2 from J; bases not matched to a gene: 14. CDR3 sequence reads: CSARVPRASGAAYEQYF. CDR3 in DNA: TGCAGTGCTAGAGTCCCCCGGGCTAGCGGAGCGGCCTACGAGCAGTACTTC.

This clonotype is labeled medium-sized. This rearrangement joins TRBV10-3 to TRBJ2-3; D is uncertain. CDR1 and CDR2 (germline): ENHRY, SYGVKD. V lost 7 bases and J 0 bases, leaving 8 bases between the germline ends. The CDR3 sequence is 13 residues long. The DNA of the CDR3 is TGTGCCATCAAGCCAGCGAGCACAGATACGCAGTATTTT. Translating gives CAIKPASTDTQYF.

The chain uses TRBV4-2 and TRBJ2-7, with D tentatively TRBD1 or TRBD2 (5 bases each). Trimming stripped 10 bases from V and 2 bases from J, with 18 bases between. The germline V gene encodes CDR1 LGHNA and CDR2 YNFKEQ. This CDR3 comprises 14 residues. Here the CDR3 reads CAMGPGRLPYEQYF. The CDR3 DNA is TGTGCCATGGGCCCGGGACGCTTGCCCTACGAGCAGTACTTC.

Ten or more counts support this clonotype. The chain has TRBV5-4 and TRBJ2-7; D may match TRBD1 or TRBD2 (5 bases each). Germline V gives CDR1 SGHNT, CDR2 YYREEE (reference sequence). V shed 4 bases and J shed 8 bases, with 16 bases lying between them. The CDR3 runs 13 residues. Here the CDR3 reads CASSAPGTAKQYF. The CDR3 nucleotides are TGTGCCAGCAGCGCCCCCGGGACCGCCAAGCAGTACTTC.

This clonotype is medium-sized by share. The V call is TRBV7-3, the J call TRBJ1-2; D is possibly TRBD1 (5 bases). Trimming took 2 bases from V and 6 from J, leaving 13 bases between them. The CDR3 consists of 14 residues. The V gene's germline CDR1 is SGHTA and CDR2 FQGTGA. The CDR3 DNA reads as TGTGCCAGCAGCTTAGGAAGGCAGGGCGATGGCTACACCTTC. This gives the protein CASSLGRQGDGYTF.

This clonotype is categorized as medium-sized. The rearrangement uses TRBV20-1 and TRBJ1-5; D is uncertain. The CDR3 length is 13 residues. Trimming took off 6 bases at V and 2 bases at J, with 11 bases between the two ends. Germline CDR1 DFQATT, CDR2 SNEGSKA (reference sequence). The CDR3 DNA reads TGCAGTGCGGTCGGCAGCCGCAATCAGCCCCAGCATTTT. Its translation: CSAVGSRNQPQHF.